This T cell receptor beta chain was captured by sequencing in a study of identifying expanded T cells in peripheral blood. The V and J ends lost 7 bases and 1 base respectively, with 13 bases between them. CDR3 length equals 14 residues. CDR1 is SNHLY, CDR2 FYNNEI, per germline. Assay used: immunoSEQ multiplex PCR; TCRdb lists only in-frame clones, some missing. The sample consists of some 75,000 clones, approximately 87% of them appearing once. The receptor was isolated from a person aged 18 to 70 in good health. Sequencing input: blood. J is TRBJ1-1 and V is TRBV2, with unresolved D. The CDR3 sequence: CASNSDLSNTEAFF. The CDR3 DNA is TGTGCCAGCAACTCGGACTTATCGAACACTGAAGCTTTCTTT.